These 3 T cell receptor beta chains came from one sample sequenced in a study of blood T cell repertoires in COVID-19. Data came from immunoSEQ multiplex PCR; TCRdb stores just in-frame clones and leaves some out. Among 250,000 or so clones listed, over 80% were seen once. Sequenced sample: PBMCs or T cells enriched from blood (not recorded which). These receptors all come from a man aged 50 to 59 who had been exposed to COVID-19.

V usage is TRBV7-9 and J usage is TRBJ2-1, with D possibly being TRBD2 (6 bases). V gave up 1 base and J gave up 9 bases, with 10 bases separating them. Looked up from germline, CDR1 is SEHNR and CDR2 is FQNEAQ (reference sequence). The CDR3 is made up of 13 amino acids. This CDR3 is CASSLGGLFEQFF. The CDR3 nucleotides are TGTGCCAGCAGCTTAGGGGGACTGTTTGAGCAGTTCTTC.

The J gene is TRBJ2-7, the V gene TRBV7-2; maybe TRBD1 (6 bases). CDR3 length: 14 amino acids. V gave up 5 bases and J gave up 2 bases, with 13 bases separating them. The germline gives CDR1 SGHTA, CDR2 FQGNSA. The CDR3, as DNA: TGTGCCAGCAGCCTTCGACAGGCTACCTACGAGCAGTACTTC. It yields the protein CASSLRQATYEQYF.

The chain couples TRBV12-3 or TRBV12-4 to TRBJ2-7; D possibly corresponds to TRBD2 (6 bases). The CDR3 is 13 amino acids. The V end was cut by 3 bases, the J end by 0 bases, with 6 bases between. CDR3 coding DNA: TGTGCCAGCAGTTTCGGGGGCTCCTACGAGCAGTACGTC. Amino acid sequence: CASSFGGSYEQYV.